This entry lists 20 T cell receptor beta chains sequenced from one sample in a study of shared clonotypes between healthy human individuals. Libraries were prepared by immunoSEQ multiplex PCR; TCRdb keeps only in-frame clonotypes and omits some of them. The repertoire consists of 1.6 million or so clones, with roughly 96% occurring once and the leading ten covering 0.95% to 1.5%. The sequenced sample was naive CD4+ T cells sorted from blood. Sample subset: CD45RA+ positively selected. These receptors originate from a man aged 25-45 years in good health.

This clone has a handful of counts. The V gene is TRBV29-1, the J gene TRBJ1-2; D not certain. The V end was cut by 7 bases, the J end by 8 bases, with 11 bases between. The CDR3 is 10 amino acids. Germline V lookup: CDR1 SQVTM, CDR2 ANQGSEA. The CDR3 sequence: CSAWTDGYTF. Written as DNA, the CDR3 is TGCAGCGCCTGGACGGACGGCTACACCTTC.

The chain carries TRBV5-1 and TRBJ2-2, with 9 bases matching TRBD1. This CDR3 spans 15 amino acids. The V gene end was trimmed by 6 bases and the J gene end by 5 bases; junction bases not matched to a gene: 8. Germline CDR1 SGHRS, CDR2 YFSETQ. The CDR3 here is CASNSQGASTGELFF. The CDR3 nucleotides read TGCGCCAGCAATTCACAGGGGGCGTCGACCGGGGAGCTGTTTTTT.

The V gene is TRBV19, the J gene TRBJ2-3; the match to TRBD2 covers 13 bases. The length of the CDR3 is 16 residues. Germline V gene sequence: CDR1 LNHDA, CDR2 SQIVND (reference sequence). Trimming cost V 4 bases and J 5 bases; bases outside gene matches: 6. The CDR3 spells CASSRTSGRELDTQYF. CDR3 in DNA: TGTGCCAGTAGTAGGACTAGCGGGAGAGAGCTAGATACGCAGTATTTT.

The chain has TRBV27 and TRBJ2-3; 9 bases align to TRBD1. In germline, CDR1 is MNHEY, CDR2 SMNVEV (reference sequence). The CDR3 has 14 residues. V gave up 3 bases and J gave up 4 bases; unmatched junction bases: 2. The CDR3 nucleotides are TGTGCCAGCAGTTTTACAGGGGGCGCAGATACGCAGTATTTT. Translated: CASSFTGGADTQYF.

V usage is TRBV14 and J usage is TRBJ2-7; a possible D gene is TRBD2 (5 bases). V lost 0 bases, J lost 7 bases, and 16 bases lay in between. Germline V gene sequence: CDR1 SGHDN, CDR2 FVKESK. This CDR3 has 15 amino acids. The DNA for the CDR3 is TGTGCCAGCAGCCAAGAGACGTCGTTCCGGGGAGAGCAGTACTTC. It encodes CASSQETSFRGEQYF.

Regarding this clone: The same CDR3 can be traced to other DNA sequences in this sample. This chain links TRBV9 with TRBJ2-1; tentatively, D is TRBD1 or TRBD2 (5 bases each). Germline CDR1 SGDLS, CDR2 YYNGEE. V lost 0 bases and J 4 bases, leaving 11 bases between the germline ends. This CDR3 is 15 amino acids long. CDR3 protein: CASSVVTGGYNEQFF. CDR3 nucleotide sequence: TGTGCCAGCAGCGTAGTCACTGGGGGTTACAATGAGCAGTTCTTC.

This chain joins TRBV4-1 and TRBJ2-6; 7 bases align to TRBD1. In germline, CDR1 is MGHRA, CDR2 YSYEKL. The CDR3 runs 19 residues. The J segment lost 0 bases and the V segment lost 4 bases, leaving 12 bases of the junction unmatched. CDR3 residues: CASSPRYGTVGSGANVLTF. CDR3 nucleotides: TGCGCCAGCAGCCCACGGTACGGGACAGTCGGCTCTGGGGCCAACGTCCTGACTTTC.

This rearrangement joins TRBV6-5 to TRBJ1-4; no definite D call. Germline V gives CDR1 MNHEY, CDR2 SVGAGI. Trimming left V 0 bases short and J 4 bases short, with 9 bases between. The CDR3 runs to 15 residues. CDR3: CASSYSKGINEKLFF. The DNA of the CDR3 is TGTGCCAGCAGTTACTCAAAAGGGATTAATGAAAAACTGTTTTTT.

V is TRBV10-1 and J is TRBJ2-2; D call uncertain. The V end lost 6 bases, the J end lost 5 bases, and 10 bases lay between the germline ends. The V gene's germline CDR1 is WNHNN and CDR2 SYGVQD (reference sequence). This CDR3 region has 13 residues. The CDR3 is CASSPRGTGELFF. DNA for the CDR3: TGCGCCAGCAGCCCCCGTGGTACCGGGGAGCTGTTTTTT.

CDR3 amino acids: CASLRGKVEQFF. CDR3 coding DNA: TGCGCCAGCTTACGAGGGAAGGTTGAGCAGTTCTTC. The rearrangement joins TRBV10-2 to TRBJ2-1; D is perhaps TRBD2 (5 bases). Looked up from germline, CDR1 is WSHSY and CDR2 is SAAADI. Trimming shortened V by 8 bases and J by 9 bases, and 14 bases separated the two germline ends. CDR3 length: 12 amino acids.

The chain employs TRBV18 and TRBJ2-7; D not resolved. The CDR3 is 13 amino acids. Trimming cost V 6 bases and J 3 bases, with 12 bases left between them. Germline-derived CDR1 and CDR2 are KGHSH and LQKENI. The CDR3 sequence is CASSTSQSYEQYF. CDR3 DNA: TGTGCCAGCTCGACGAGCCAAAGCTACGAGCAGTACTTC.

The genes are TRBV7-8 and TRBJ2-1; 7 bases are shared with TRBD2. In germline, CDR1 is SGHVS, CDR2 FQNEAQ. V trimming: 1 base; J trimming: 1 base; junction bases outside the gene matches: 7. The CDR3 is made up of 17 amino acids. Written as DNA, the CDR3 is TGTGCCAGCAGCTTAGGCGGCGGGAGTCGGTCCTACAATGAGCAGTTCTTC. Translated, it gives CASSLGGGSRSYNEQFF.

The rearrangement joins TRBV4-3 to TRBJ1-2; possibly TRBD1 for D (5 bases). Trimming removed 5 bases at V and 10 bases at J, with 11 bases between. Germline V CDR1 and CDR2: LGHNA, YSLEER. CDR3 length: 11 residues. The CDR3 DNA reads as TGCGCCAGCAGCAACGGGGGGGTCTACACCTTC. Amino acids: CASSNGGVYTF.

This chain links TRBV5-1 with TRBJ2-3, with D possibly TRBD2 on 6 matching bases. The CDR3 runs 14 residues. Trimming removed 2 bases from V and 2 bases from J, with 9 bases in between. Germline V lookup: CDR1 SGHRS, CDR2 YFSETQ. The CDR3 protein is CASSFGLTTDTQYF. DNA of the CDR3: TGCGCCAGCAGCTTCGGACTAACCACAGATACGCAGTATTTT.

This clone is a singleton in its sample. The chain's CDR3 is CASSVAETGSEQYF. CDR3 nucleotides: TGTGCCAGCAGCGTAGCGGAAACCGGGTCCGAGCAGTACTTC. The chain combines TRBV9 with TRBJ2-7; D is ambiguous. The CDR3 runs to 14 residues. CDR1 and CDR2 from the germline V gene are SGDLS and YYNGEE. V was pared by 0 bases and J by 6 bases, with 13 bases between.

The chain links TRBV10-1 to TRBJ2-3, with 13 bases aligning to TRBD2. The CDR3 is made up of 16 amino acids. The V gene's germline CDR1 is WNHNN and CDR2 SYGVQD (reference sequence). V lost 4 bases, J lost 1 base, and 2 bases stayed unmatched. This CDR3 reads CASSVLAGGGTDTQYF. Written as DNA, the CDR3 is TGCGCCAGCAGTGTACTAGCGGGAGGGGGCACAGATACGCAGTATTTT.

This clone has just one count. This sequence joins TRBV6-6 and TRBJ1-2; D not resolved. CDR1 and CDR2 (germline): MNHNY, SVGAGI (reference sequence). Trimming cost V 0 bases and J 5 bases, with 10 bases left between them. CDR3 length: 14 residues. CDR3 amino acids: CASSYSDTEYGYTF. CDR3 DNA sequence: TGTGCCAGCAGTTACTCCGATACTGAATATGGCTACACCTTC.

This clone was seen just once. This chain uses TRBV27 with TRBJ2-1, with 8 positions matching TRBD1. This CDR3 is built from 15 residues. Germline lookup yields CDR1 MNHEY and CDR2 SMNVEV (reference sequence). J gave up 2 bases and V 7 bases, and 7 bases lay outside the gene matches. The CDR3 is CASIETGGPYNEQFF. CDR3 coding DNA: TGTGCCAGCATAGAAACAGGGGGACCCTACAATGAGCAGTTCTTC.

V is TRBV7-9 and J is TRBJ1-1; D call uncertain. Germline values: CDR1 SEHNR, CDR2 FQNEAQ (reference sequence). This CDR3 region has 13 residues. V lost 5 bases, J lost 10 bases, and 17 bases lay in between. The CDR3 loop reads CASSPRTSRGAFF. In nucleotides, the CDR3 is TGTGCCAGCAGCCCCCGGACCAGCCGTGGAGCTTTCTTT. The whole variable domain, remainder taken from reference TRBV7-9 and TRBJ1-1, is DTGVSQNPRHKITKRGQNVTFRCDPISEHNRLYWYRQTLGQGPEFLTYFQNEAQLEKSRLLSDRFSAERPKGSFSTLEIQRTEQGDSAMYLCASSPRTSRGAFFGQGTRLTVV.

The chain carries TRBV5-4 and TRBJ1-2, with 7 bases identical to TRBD1. This CDR3 spans 14 amino acids. Germline V gene lookup returns CDR1 SGHNT and CDR2 YYREEE (reference sequence). V dropped 0 bases and J dropped 7; count of bases not matched to a gene: 6. The CDR3 DNA reads TGTGCCAGCAGCTTGGGGCAGGGGGATGCTGGCTACACCTTC. Its translation is CASSLGQGDAGYTF.